This record covers a single T cell receptor (beta chain). This sample was taken from a study of shared clonotypes between healthy human individuals. Genomic DNA of unsorted samples came from roughly 90 million PBMCs. CDR1 is GTSNPN, CDR2 SVGIG, per germline (reference sequence). Trimming stripped 4 bases from V and 0 bases from J, with 10 bases between. The CDR3 length is 14 residues. Among the unsorted PBMC samples, replicate PCRs used around 300 ng DNA, some 30,000 T cell genomes. TCRdb's table, derived via immunoSEQ multiplex PCR, lists solely in-frame clones and lacks some. This table holds about 470,000 clones, 70% to 80% found once.

Input material: PBMCs. This rearrangement joins TRBV30 to TRBJ1-5; D unclear. The sequence was obtained from a woman aged 40 to 50 in good health. Some clones in this sample may be carry-over from other donors' samples. CDR3 DNA: TGTGCCTGGACCAGTGGTATTAGCAATCAGCCCCAGCATTTT. Amino acid sequence: CAWTSGISNQPQHF.